Listed below are T cell receptor beta chains from one sample, sequenced in a study of CD4 and CD8 cells across lung adenocarcinoma regions. Using its own MiXCR run on the PCR reads, TCRdb lists one record per CDR3 protein. The table has approximately 11,000 distinct CDR3 sequences, about 55% seen once. The sequenced sample consisted of CD4+ T cells from the center of a lung tumor. The receptors stem from a male donor with lung adenocarcinoma. The CD4 and CD8 labels of this study may be unreliable. Each CDR3 is given with its conserved first and last residue. A D gene is named only where the DNA matches it firmly. Size values are once, few and many counts, or a class for expanded clones, and some rows have none.

>NA|TRBV25-1|NA|TRBJ2-4
CASSEYGIRTDMQYF
TGTGCCAGCAGTGAATACGGCATACGCACAGACATGCAGTACTTC
>medium-sized|TRBV6-1|NA|TRBJ2-5
CASSDGGRKTQYF
TGTGCCAGCAGTGACGGGGGGCGGAAGACCCAGTACTTC
>NA|TRBV6-2/TRBV6-3|NA|TRBJ2-5
CASSYKDTQYF
TGTGCCAGCAGTTACAAAGATACGCAGTACTTC
>NA|TRBV4-1|TRBD2|TRBJ2-4
CASSLPGLAGKNIQYF
TGCGCCAGCAGCCTCCCGGGACTAGCGGGGAAAAACATTCAGTACTTC
>few|TRBV29-1|TRBD2|TRBJ2-7
CSVEGGLAGGFYEQYF
TGCAGCGTTGAGGGAGGGTTAGCGGGAGGCTTTTACGAGCAGTACTTC
>NA|TRBV6-5|TRBD2|TRBJ2-7
CASSYSRTSGTYEQYF
TGTGCCAGCAGTTACTCGCGGACTAGCGGAACCTACGAGCAGTACTTC
>NA|TRBV11-2|NA|TRBJ2-1
CASSDGDGAYNEQFF
TGTGCCAGCAGCGACGGGGACGGGGCCTACAATGAGCAGTTCTTC
>NA|TRBV10-3|TRBD2|TRBJ2-3
CAAGVSAKDIQYF
TGTGCCGCGGGGGTTTCAGCTAAAGACATTCAGTATTTT
>NA|TRBV5-1|TRBD2|TRBJ2-1
CASSLVSSGRALDEQFF
TGCGCCAGCAGCTTGGTATCTAGCGGGAGGGCCTTGGATGAGCAGTTCTTC
>few|TRBV20-1|TRBD1|TRBJ2-5
CSARYPPEHDYRGAQYF
TGCAGTGCTAGATATCCCCCGGAACATGATTACAGGGGGGCCCAGTACTTC